This T cell receptor (beta chain) emerged from a study of regulatory T cells in long-lasting Graves disease. About the study: Patients met the persistent Graves' disease definition after over 5 years of antithyroid drugs with positive TSH receptor antibodies.

Time point here: persistent/refractory GD, antithyroid drugs over 5 years with positive TRAb. With RNA extracted from PBMCs as input, the TCR library was made. In this cohort, patients came from an endocrinology department located in Xi'an, China. This clonotype was counted only a few times. The authors built TCR beta libraries using iRepertoire HTBI primers and Arm-PCR of CDR3 regions. TCRdb fed the multiplex PCR reads into MiXCR, producing one record per CDR3 protein. The repertoire holds hundreds of thousands of distinct CDR3 sequences, with around a fifth as singletons. Trimming left V 0 bases short and J 7 bases short, with 10 bases between. CDR1 and CDR2 (germline): SGHRS, YFSETQ. The CDR3 length is 13 residues.

V is TRBV5-1 and J is TRBJ1-2; D is unresolved. The clonotype comes from a female donor with Graves disease. Sequenced material: peripheral blood mononuclear cells (PBMCs), taken when the disease was refractory, from a patient treated with antithyroid drugs. The CDR3 reads CASSLAGVSGYTF. For the CDR3, the DNA is TGCGCCAGCAGCTTGGCGGGAGTGTCTGGCTACACCTTC.